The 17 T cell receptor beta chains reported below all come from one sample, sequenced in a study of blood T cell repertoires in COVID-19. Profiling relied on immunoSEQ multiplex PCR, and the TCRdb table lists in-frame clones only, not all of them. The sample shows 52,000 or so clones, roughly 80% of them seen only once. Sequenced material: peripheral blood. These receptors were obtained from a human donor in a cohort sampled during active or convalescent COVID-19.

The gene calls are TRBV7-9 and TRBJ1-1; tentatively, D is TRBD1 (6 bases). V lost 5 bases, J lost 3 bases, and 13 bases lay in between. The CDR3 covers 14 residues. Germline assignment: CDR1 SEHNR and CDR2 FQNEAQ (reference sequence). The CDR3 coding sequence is TGTGCCAGCAGCCTACGGGGGGGCGACACTGAAGCTTTCTTT. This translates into CASSLRGGDTEAFF. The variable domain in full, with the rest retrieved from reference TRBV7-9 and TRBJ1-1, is DTGVSQNPRHKITKRGQNVTFRCDPISEHNRLYWYRQTLGQGPEFLTYFQNEAQLEKSRLLSDRFSAERPKGSFSTLEIQRTEQGDSAMYLCASSLRGGDTEAFFGQGTRLTVV.

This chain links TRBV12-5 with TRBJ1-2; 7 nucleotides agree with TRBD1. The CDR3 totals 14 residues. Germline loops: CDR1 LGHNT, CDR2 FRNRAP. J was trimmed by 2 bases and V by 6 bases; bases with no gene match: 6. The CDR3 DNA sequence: TGTGCTAGTGGCCCACCGGGACAGAACTATGGCTACACCTTC. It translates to CASGPPGQNYGYTF.

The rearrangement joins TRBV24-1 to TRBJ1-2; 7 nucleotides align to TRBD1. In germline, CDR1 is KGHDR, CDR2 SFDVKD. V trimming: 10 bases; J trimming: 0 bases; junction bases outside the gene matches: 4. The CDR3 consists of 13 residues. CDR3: CATQDRTNYGYTF. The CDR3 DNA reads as TGTGCCACTCAGGACAGGACTAACTATGGCTACACCTTC.

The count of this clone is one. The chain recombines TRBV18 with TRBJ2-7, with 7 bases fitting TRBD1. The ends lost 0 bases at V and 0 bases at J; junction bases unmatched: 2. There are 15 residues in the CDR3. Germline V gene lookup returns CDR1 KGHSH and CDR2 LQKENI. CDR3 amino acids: CASSPPGQLSYEQYF. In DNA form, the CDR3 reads TGTGCCAGCTCACCACCGGGACAGCTCTCCTACGAGCAGTACTTC.

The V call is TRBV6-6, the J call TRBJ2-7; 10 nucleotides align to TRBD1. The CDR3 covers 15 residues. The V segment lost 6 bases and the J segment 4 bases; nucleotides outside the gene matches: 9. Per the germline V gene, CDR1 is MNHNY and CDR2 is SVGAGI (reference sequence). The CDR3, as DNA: TGTGCCAGCAGCCGTACCGGGACAGGGGCTTACGAGCAGTACTTC. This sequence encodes CASSRTGTGAYEQYF.

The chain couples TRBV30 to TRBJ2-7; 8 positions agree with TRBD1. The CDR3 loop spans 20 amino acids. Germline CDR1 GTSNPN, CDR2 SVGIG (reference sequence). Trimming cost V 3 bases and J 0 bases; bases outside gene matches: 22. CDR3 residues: CAWRRGKGQGAQGPSYEQYF. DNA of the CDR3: TGTGCCTGGAGGAGGGGGAAAGGGCAGGGGGCGCAGGGACCCTCCTACGAGCAGTACTTC.

In DNA, the CDR3 is TGTGCTAGTGGTCCGGGACAGGGGAATCAGCCCCAGCATTTT. Protein sequence: CASGPGQGNQPQHF. The chain carries TRBV12-5 and TRBJ1-5; TRBD1 matches at 10 bases. V trimming: 5 bases; J trimming: 4 bases; junction bases outside the gene matches: 2. Germline CDR1 is LGHNT and CDR2 is FRNRAP. The CDR3 is 14 residues long.

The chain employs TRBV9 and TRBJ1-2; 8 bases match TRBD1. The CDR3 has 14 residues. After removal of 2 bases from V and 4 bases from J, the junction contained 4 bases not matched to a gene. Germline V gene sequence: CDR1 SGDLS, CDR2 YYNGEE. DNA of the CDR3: TGTGCCAGCAGCGTGGGACAGGCGCGCTATGGCTACACCTTC. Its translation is CASSVGQARYGYTF. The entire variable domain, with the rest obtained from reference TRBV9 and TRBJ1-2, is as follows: DSGVTQTPKHLITATGQRVTLRCSPRSGDLSVYWYQQSLDQGLQFLIQYYNGEERAKGNILERFSAQQFPDLHSELNLSSLELGDSALYFCASSVGQARYGYTFGSGTRLTVV.

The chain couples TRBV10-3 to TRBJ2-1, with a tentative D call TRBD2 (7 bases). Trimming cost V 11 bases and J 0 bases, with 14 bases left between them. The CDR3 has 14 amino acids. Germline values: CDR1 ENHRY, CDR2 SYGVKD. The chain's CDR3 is CASGGGASYNEQFF. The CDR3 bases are TGTGCCTCAGGAGGGGGGGCCTCCTACAATGAGCAGTTCTTC.

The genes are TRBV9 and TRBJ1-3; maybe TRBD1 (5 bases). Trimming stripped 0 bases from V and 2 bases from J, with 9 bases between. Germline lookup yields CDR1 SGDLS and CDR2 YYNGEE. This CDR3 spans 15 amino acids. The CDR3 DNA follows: TGTGCCAGCAGCGTAGGGGGCGTAACTGGAAACACCATATATTTT. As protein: CASSVGGVTGNTIYF.

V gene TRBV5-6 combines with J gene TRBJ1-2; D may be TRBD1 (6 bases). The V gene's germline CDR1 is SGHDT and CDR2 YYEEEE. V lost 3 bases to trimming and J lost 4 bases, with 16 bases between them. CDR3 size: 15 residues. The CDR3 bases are TGTGCCAGCAGCTCAGGACAGTGGGAGGGCTATGGCTACACCTTC. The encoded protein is CASSSGQWEGYGYTF.

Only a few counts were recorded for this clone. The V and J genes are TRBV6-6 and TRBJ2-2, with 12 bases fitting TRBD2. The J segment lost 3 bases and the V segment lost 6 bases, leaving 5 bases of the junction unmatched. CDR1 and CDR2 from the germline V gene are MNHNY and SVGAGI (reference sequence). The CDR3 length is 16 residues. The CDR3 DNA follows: TGTGCCAGCAGATATCTAGCGGGGGGGGACACCGGGGAGCTGTTTTTT. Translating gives CASRYLAGGDTGELFF.

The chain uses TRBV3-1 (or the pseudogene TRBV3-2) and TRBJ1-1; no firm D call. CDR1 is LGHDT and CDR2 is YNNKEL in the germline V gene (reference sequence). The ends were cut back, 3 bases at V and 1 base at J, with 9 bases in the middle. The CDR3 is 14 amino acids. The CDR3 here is CASSQGEENTEAFF. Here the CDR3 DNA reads TGTGCCAGCAGCCAGGGCGAAGAGAACACTGAAGCTTTCTTT.

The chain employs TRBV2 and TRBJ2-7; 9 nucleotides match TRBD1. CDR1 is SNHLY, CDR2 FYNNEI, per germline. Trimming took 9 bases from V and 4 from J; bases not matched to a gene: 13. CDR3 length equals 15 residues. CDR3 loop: CARQEGTGLTYEQYF. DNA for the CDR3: TGTGCCAGACAGGAGGGGACAGGGTTGACATACGAGCAGTACTTC.

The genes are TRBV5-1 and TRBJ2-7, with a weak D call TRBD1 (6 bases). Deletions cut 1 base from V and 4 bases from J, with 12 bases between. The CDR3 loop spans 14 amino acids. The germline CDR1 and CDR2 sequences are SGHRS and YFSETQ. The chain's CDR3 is CASSLTRTEYEQYF. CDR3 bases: TGCGCCAGCAGCTTGACCAGGACAGAATACGAGCAGTACTTC.

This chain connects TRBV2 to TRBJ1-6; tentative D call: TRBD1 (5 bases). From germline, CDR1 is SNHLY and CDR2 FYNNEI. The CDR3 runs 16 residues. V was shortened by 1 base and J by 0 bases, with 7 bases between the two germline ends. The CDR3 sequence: CASSEGGLSYNSPLHF. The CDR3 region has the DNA TGTGCCAGCAGTGAAGGGGGACTCTCCTATAATTCACCCCTCCACTTT.

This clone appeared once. The CDR3 bases are TGTGCCAGCAGTTTCAGACAGGGGCATGGCTACACCTTC. This sequence encodes CASSFRQGHGYTF. This sequence joins TRBV6-5 and TRBJ1-2, with 8 bases that match TRBD1. The germline V gene has CDR1 MNHEY and CDR2 SVGAGI. The junction had 4 bases not matched to a gene; V was cut back by 4 bases and J by 6 bases. This CDR3 has 13 residues.